Shown below are 25 T cell receptor beta chains from a single sample sequenced in a study of T cell repertoires in cytomegalovirus infection. No antigen is known for these receptors. Using its own MiXCR run on the reads, TCRdb lists one record per CDR3 protein. The sample has 750,000 to 900,000 distinct CDR3 sequences, just under 30% seen once. The sample was cultured CD8+ T cells from PBMCs, taken from culture after CMV antigen stimulation. The receptors shown here come from a human donor in good health (CMV status not recorded). Some clones in this sample may be carry-over from other donors' samples.

The rearrangement uses TRBV4-3 and TRBJ2-5; weak D call: TRBD2 (6 bases). Between the trimmed V and J ends, which lost 0 bases and 1 base, there was a span of 15 bases. Germline loops: CDR1 LGHNA, CDR2 YSLEER. The CDR3 length is 17 residues. The CDR3 nucleotides read TGCGCCAGCAGCCAAGAGAAGGGACTTAGCTTCCAAGAGACCCAGTACTTC. Protein product: CASSQEKGLSFQETQYF.

This chain links TRBV11-2 with TRBJ1-5; 8 nucleotides match TRBD1. The ends lost 1 base at V and 5 bases at J; junction bases unmatched: 4. Germline V gives CDR1 SGHAT, CDR2 FQNNGV. The CDR3 extends over 15 amino acids. CDR3 loop: CASSLGTGKDQPQHF. The CDR3 DNA reads as TGTGCCAGCAGCTTAGGGACAGGGAAGGATCAGCCCCAGCATTTT. Looking up the rest from reference TRBV11-2 and TRBJ1-5 gives the full variable domain: EAGVAQSPRYKIIEKRQSVAFWCNPISGHATLYWYQQILGQGPKLLIQFQNNGVVDDSQLPKDRFSAERLKGVDSTLKIQPAKLEDSAVYLCASSLGTGKDQPQHFGDGTRLSIL.

The chain uses TRBV7-4 and TRBJ2-5, with D tentatively TRBD2 (5 bases). Germline-derived CDR1 and CDR2 are SGHVT and SQSDAQ. V was pared by 2 bases and J by 1 base, with 17 bases between. The CDR3 spans 17 residues. The CDR3 DNA reads as TGTGCCAGCAGCTTAATGGCTAGCTGGAGCGGCCAAGAGACCCAGTACTTC. As protein: CASSLMASWSGQETQYF.

J is TRBJ1-1 and V is TRBV5-1; 7 bases map to TRBD1. The length of the CDR3 is 15 residues. Trimming removed 4 bases from V and 1 base from J; junction bases left unmatched: 7. CDR1 and CDR2 from the germline V gene are SGHRS and YFSETQ. The CDR3: CASSILQGSNTEAFF. The CDR3 nucleotides are TGCGCCAGCAGCATATTACAGGGGTCGAACACTGAAGCTTTCTTT.

A few counts support this clonotype. The chain combines TRBV28 with TRBJ2-2; D possibly corresponds to TRBD2 (6 bases). The CDR3 totals 14 residues. Germline CDR1 reads MDHEN; CDR2 reads SYDVKM. Trimming left V 9 bases short and J 5 bases short, with 16 bases between. DNA of the CDR3: TGTGCCAGTCAAGATCTGGGGAGGACCGGGGAGCTGTTTTTT. Translation: CASQDLGRTGELFF.

About this clonotype: One end of the junction does not line up with germline, which may come from a read error. The chain couples TRBV6-1 to TRBJ2-3; TRBD2 is a possible D gene (7 bases). CDR1 MNHNS and CDR2 SASEGT come from the germline V gene. This CDR3 is 16 amino acids long. CDR3 protein: CASSERKAGRTVTQYF. For the CDR3, the DNA is TGTGCCAGCAGTGAAAGAAAAGCGGGGAGGACAGTTACGCAGTATTTT.

This clonotype was seen a handful of times. V and J are TRBV4-3 and TRBJ1-2; D is possibly TRBD1 (5 bases). V was pared by 0 bases and J by 4 bases, with 18 bases between. The CDR3 consists of 17 residues. Germline-derived CDR1 and CDR2 are LGHNA and YSLEER. The CDR3 region is CASSQENVGAEFYGYTF. CDR3 nucleotide sequence: TGCGCCAGCAGCCAAGAAAACGTCGGGGCAGAATTCTATGGCTACACCTTC.

This clonotype was found many times. The gene calls are TRBV7-8 and TRBJ2-2; D might be TRBD1 or TRBD2, each matching 5 bases. V dropped 8 bases and J dropped 6 bases, with 22 bases sitting between them. CDR1 is SGHVS, CDR2 FQNEAQ, per germline. The CDR3 length is 16 residues. CDR3 coding DNA: TGTGCCAGCTCGGCAACCCCGGGGACGCGGGCCGGGGAGCTGTTTTTT. It yields the protein CASSATPGTRAGELFF.

The genes are TRBV12-3 or TRBV12-4 and TRBJ2-5; 8 bases map to TRBD2. The CDR3 covers 14 residues. J lost 5 bases, V lost 2 bases, and 4 bases had no gene match. CDR3 in DNA: TGTGCCAGCAGTTTACGGACTAGCTGGGAGACCCAGTACTTC. This gives the protein CASSLRTSWETQYF.

This clonotype was found many times. The gene calls are TRBV7-2 and TRBJ1-6, with 7 bases lining up with TRBD1. The CDR3 is made up of 15 amino acids. The germline V gene has CDR1 SGHTA and CDR2 FQGNSA. V lost 3 bases and J lost 7; bases outside the gene matches: 6. The CDR3 DNA follows: TGTGCCAGCAGCTTCCCGGACAGGTCGAATTCACCCCTCCACTTT. It codes for CASSFPDRSNSPLHF.

This clonotype was seen repeatedly, ten times or more. This chain links TRBV7-2 with TRBJ2-3, with 9 bases lining up with TRBD2. The CDR3 is 16 amino acids. V lost 2 bases and J lost 0; bases outside the gene matches: 3. Germline V gene sequence: CDR1 SGHTA, CDR2 FQGNSA. CDR3 nucleotide sequence: TGTGCCAGCAGCTTATTTAGCGGGGGCAGCACAGATACGCAGTATTTT. Protein sequence: CASSLFSGGSTDTQYF.

This sequence joins TRBV28 and TRBJ1-5; D might be TRBD1 (5 bases). V was cut by 1 base and J by 5 bases, with 15 bases left in between. The germline V gene encodes CDR1 MDHEN and CDR2 SYDVKM. The CDR3 consists of 16 residues. CDR3 nucleotide sequence: TGTGCCAGCAGTTTATTCAGGCAGGGCTCGCATCAGCCCCAGCATTTT. Encoded protein: CASSLFRQGSHQPQHF.

This chain joins TRBV15 and TRBJ1-6; 7 bases are shared with TRBD1. J gave up 3 bases and V 11 bases, and 7 bases lay outside the gene matches. The germline CDR1 and CDR2 sequences are LNHNV and YYDKDF (reference sequence). The CDR3 is 14 residues long. DNA of the CDR3: TGTGCCGTAGGGACAGACTACTATAATTCACCCCTCCACTTT. Its protein is CAVGTDYYNSPLHF. The entire variable domain, with the rest obtained from reference TRBV15 and TRBJ1-6, is as follows: DAMVIQNPRYQVTQFGKPVTLSCSQTLNHNVMYWYQQKSSQAPKLLFHYYDKDFNNEADTPDNFQSRRPNTSFCFLDIRSPGLGDTAMYLCAVGTDYYNSPLHFGNGTRLTVT.

With regard to this clonotype: A much larger clonotype is one base distant, so this may be a read error. The gene calls are TRBV7-2 and TRBJ2-5; D may be TRBD2 (5 bases). The CDR3 contains 15 residues. Germline V gene sequence: CDR1 SGHTA, CDR2 FQGNSA. V lost 1 base and J 3 bases, leaving 12 bases between the germline ends. The CDR3 sequence is CASSLVRAVKETQYF. CDR3 bases: TGTGCCAGCAGCTTAGTCAGAGCGGTGAAAGAGACCCAGTACTTC.

The rearrangement uses TRBV24-1 and TRBJ2-1; D may be TRBD1 (5 bases). The germline V gene has CDR1 KGHDR and CDR2 SFDVKD. CDR3 length: 14 amino acids. The germline V and J ends were trimmed by 2 bases and 6 bases, with 10 bases remaining between them. The CDR3 loop reads CATSDSRRANEQFF. DNA for the CDR3: TGTGCCACCAGTGATTCGCGCAGGGCCAATGAGCAGTTCTTC.

This chain uses TRBV19 with TRBJ2-1, with TRBD2 matching 7 bases. Germline V CDR1 and CDR2: LNHDA, SQIVND (reference sequence). The CDR3 has 18 amino acids. With V trimmed by 1 base and J by 2 bases, 11 bases remained unmatched. The CDR3 nucleotides are TGTGCCAGTAGTATAGTTCTGGGAGGGGAGCGGACCTACAATGAGCAGTTCTTC. It yields the protein CASSIVLGGERTYNEQFF. Using reference TRBV19 and TRBJ2-1 for the parts outside the CDR3, the full variable domain is DGGITQSPKYLFRKEGQNVTLSCEQNLNHDAMYWYRQDPGQGLRLIYYSQIVNDFQKGDIAEGYSVSREKKESFPLTVTSAQKNPTAFYLCASSIVLGGERTYNEQFFGPGTRLTVL.

This chain uses TRBV4-1 with TRBJ2-7; 9 bases are shared with TRBD1. CDR1 is MGHRA and CDR2 is YSYEKL in the germline V gene. V shed 4 bases and J 4 bases; nucleotides not matched to a gene: 5. The CDR3 is made up of 14 amino acids. The CDR3 region is CASSPAGTGYEQYF. The CDR3 DNA sequence: TGCGCCAGCAGCCCAGCCGGGACAGGGTACGAGCAGTACTTC.

The V gene is TRBV7-6, the J gene TRBJ1-1; D gene uncertain. Trimming removed 0 bases from V and 4 bases from J, with 12 bases in between. The CDR3 loop spans 15 amino acids. Germline CDR1 and CDR2: SGHVS and FNYEAQ. In DNA, the CDR3 is TGTGCCAGCAGCTTAGCCCCCGCTCTAGGCACTGAAGCTTTCTTT. This encodes CASSLAPALGTEAFF. Based on the CDR3 plus reference TRBV7-6 and TRBJ1-1, the full variable domain is GAGVSQSPRYKVTKRGQDVALRCDPISGHVSLYWYRQALGQGPEFLTYFNYEAQQDKSGLPNDRFSAERPEGSISTLTIQRTEQRDSAMYRCASSLAPALGTEAFFGQGTRLTVV.

This clonotype was found a few times. The chain links TRBV12-3 or TRBV12-4 to TRBJ1-5; D remains unclear. This CDR3 is built from 13 residues. Trimming removed 3 bases at V and 7 bases at J, with 10 bases between. The CDR3 DNA follows: TGTGCCAGCAGTTTGACCTGGAGACAGCCCCAGCATTTT. This encodes CASSLTWRQPQHF.

In its sample, this clonotype was seen a few times. The V gene is TRBV5-6, the J gene TRBJ2-1, with TRBD2 as a possible D gene (5 bases). The CDR3 is 13 residues long. V was shortened by 3 bases and J by 7 bases, with 11 bases between the two germline ends. CDR1 is SGHDT, CDR2 YYEEEE, per germline. The CDR3 reads CASSSATGNEQFF. CDR3 DNA: TGTGCCAGCAGCTCCGCTACGGGAAATGAGCAGTTCTTC.

This clonotype was found many times. This chain connects TRBV7-9 to TRBJ2-7, with D uncertain. V lost 5 bases and J lost 2, with 7 bases in between. The CDR3 extends over 12 amino acids. Germline CDR1 reads SEHNR; CDR2 reads FQNEAQ (reference sequence). The CDR3 sequence is CASSKTAYEQYF. Written as DNA, the CDR3 is TGTGCCAGCAGCAAAACTGCCTACGAGCAGTACTTC.

The chain has TRBV7-4 and TRBJ1-1; 7 nucleotides line up with TRBD1. The CDR3 covers 11 residues. Trimming at V came to 6 bases and at J to 10 bases, leaving 5 bases not matched to a gene. Per the germline V gene, CDR1 is SGHVT and CDR2 is SQSDAQ. CDR3 sequence (DNA): TGTGCCAGCAGTCCCGACAGGGTAGCTTTCTTT. This sequence encodes CASSPDRVAFF.

The chain is built from TRBV20-1 and TRBJ2-7; possibly TRBD1 for D (6 bases). V lost 5 bases, J lost 3 bases, and 14 bases lay in between. CDR3 length: 13 amino acids. Germline V gene sequence: CDR1 DFQATT, CDR2 SNEGSKA (reference sequence). This chain's CDR3 is CSAFTGTNYEQYF. In DNA, the CDR3 is TGCAGTGCTTTCACCGGGACAAACTACGAGCAGTACTTC.

The chain combines TRBV20-1 with TRBJ2-1, with D tentatively TRBD2 (6 bases). This CDR3 comprises 17 residues. Looked up from germline, CDR1 is DFQATT and CDR2 is SNEGSKA (reference sequence). The V and J ends lost 1 base and 0 bases respectively, with 16 bases between them. In nucleotides, the CDR3 is TGCAGTGCTAGAGGTGGCTCGTGGGGGGACTCCTACAATGAGCAGTTCTTC. Residues: CSARGGSWGDSYNEQFF.

This clonotype was found many times. This chain links TRBV7-2 with TRBJ2-3, with 9 bases lining up with TRBD1. Unmatched junction bases numbered 0, after V lost 5 bases and J lost 0 bases. The CDR3 runs 14 residues. In germline, CDR1 is SGHTA, CDR2 FQGNSA. CDR3 DNA: TGTGCCAGCAGCGGGACAGGGAGCACAGATACGCAGTATTTT. Translating gives CASSGTGSTDTQYF.